One sample yielded the 28 T cell receptor beta chains listed below, sequenced in a study of blood T cell repertoires in COVID-19. Here immunoSEQ multiplex PCR was the method, and the copy in TCRdb shows in-frame clones only, minus some. The sample lists tens of thousands of clones; approximately 91% were seen once. Source material: peripheral blood. Receptors were obtained from a human donor in a cohort sampled during active COVID-19.

V is TRBV5-6 and J is TRBJ2-7; 7 bases match TRBD1. J was trimmed by 5 bases and V by 3 bases; bases with no gene match: 14. Germline lookup yields CDR1 SGHDT and CDR2 YYEEEE. The CDR3 loop spans 16 amino acids. In DNA, the CDR3 is TGTGCCAGCAGCTCGCTACAGGGGTTCTTTTCGGACGAGCAGTACTTC. Amino acids: CASSSLQGFFSDEQYF.

The CDR3 DNA reads TGTGCCAGCAGCTTAGACACCGGGACAGGGGGCTACACCTTC. It yields the protein CASSLDTGTGGYTF. The V and J genes are TRBV7-6 and TRBJ1-2, with 9 positions matching TRBD1. J was trimmed by 8 bases and V by 1 base; bases with no gene match: 5. The CDR3 is 14 residues long. Germline values: CDR1 SGHVS, CDR2 FNYEAQ.

CDR3 in amino acids: CASSIGLNIYEQYF. CDR3 in DNA: TGTGCCAGTAGTATCGGACTAAACATCTACGAGCAGTACTTC. This chain connects TRBV19 to TRBJ2-7; D may be TRBD2 (6 bases). Deletions cut 3 bases from V and 3 bases from J, with 12 bases between. The CDR3 covers 14 residues. Germline values: CDR1 LNHDA, CDR2 SQIVND (reference sequence). Based on the CDR3 plus reference TRBV19 and TRBJ2-7, the full variable domain is DGGITQSPKYLFRKEGQNVTLSCEQNLNHDAMYWYRQDPGQGLRLIYYSQIVNDFQKGDIAEGYSVSREKKESFPLTVTSAQKNPTAFYLCASSIGLNIYEQYFGPGTRLTVT.

This chain connects TRBV9 to TRBJ2-7; possibly TRBD1 for D (6 bases). Germline-derived CDR1 and CDR2 are SGDLS and YYNGEE. This CDR3 spans 14 amino acids. V was cut by 2 bases and J by 6 bases, with 15 bases left in between. The CDR3 spells CASSVGTQAREQYF. DNA of the CDR3: TGTGCCAGCAGCGTTGGGACACAAGCACGCGAGCAGTACTTC.

The chain uses TRBV7-2 and TRBJ2-7, with TRBD1 matching 7 bases. V gave up 5 bases and J gave up 5 bases; unmatched junction bases: 18. The CDR3 consists of 17 residues. Germline V CDR1 and CDR2: SGHTA, FQGNSA. In nucleotides, the CDR3 is TGTGCCAGCAGCATACGACAGGGCCACACCCCCTTTAACGAGCAGTACTTC. This translates into CASSIRQGHTPFNEQYF.

The chain combines TRBV5-1 with TRBJ1-2; perhaps TRBD1 as D (6 bases). V shed 5 bases and J shed 6 bases, with 20 bases lying between them. CDR3 length: 15 residues. The V gene's germline CDR1 is SGHRS and CDR2 YFSETQ. CDR3 DNA: TGCGCCAGCAGATCGATCGGACAGAGGTATCATGGCTACACCTTC. This translates into CASRSIGQRYHGYTF.

The chain carries TRBV2 and TRBJ2-2; tentatively, D is TRBD2 (6 bases). The V gene lost 2 bases and the J gene lost 2 bases, with 12 bases spanning the gap. Germline-derived CDR1 and CDR2 are SNHLY and FYNNEI. The CDR3 loop spans 16 amino acids. The CDR3 DNA follows: TGTGCCAGCAGTGAAAGCGGGCCAATCAACACCGGGGAGCTGTTTTTT. Its translation: CASSESGPINTGELFF.

This chain joins TRBV7-9 and TRBJ1-6, with D maybe TRBD1 (5 bases). Germline CDR1 SEHNR, CDR2 FQNEAQ (reference sequence). The CDR3 length is 16 residues. The V end was cut by 4 bases, the J end by 10 bases, with 20 bases between. The CDR3 bases are TGTGCCAGCAGCTCGGGCACCCAGGGAAAGGTGTCACCCCTCCACTTT. This codes for CASSSGTQGKVSPLHF.

The chain has TRBV5-1 and TRBJ1-2, with unresolved D. This CDR3 has 16 residues. Germline-derived CDR1 and CDR2 are SGHRS and YFSETQ. The ends were cut back, 0 bases at V and 7 bases at J, with 19 bases in the middle. The CDR3: CASSLAPGYPGGGYTF. The CDR3, as DNA: TGCGCCAGCAGCTTGGCCCCGGGATATCCTGGAGGTGGCTACACCTTC.

This chain joins TRBV4-3 and TRBJ1-1, with 10 bases matching TRBD1. This CDR3 region has 15 residues. The trim removed 2 bases at V and 6 bases at J, leaving 6 bases unmatched. CDR1 and CDR2 (germline): LGHNA, YSLEER. The CDR3 bases are TGCGCCAGCAGCCAATCACCGACAGGGGGCGCTGAAGCTTTCTTT. It specifies CASSQSPTGGAEAFF.

The chain recombines TRBV5-6 with TRBJ2-1, with 8 bases lining up with TRBD2. Germline V gene lookup returns CDR1 SGHDT and CDR2 YYEEEE. This CDR3 contains 13 residues. V lost 4 bases and J lost 15; bases outside the gene matches: 12. The CDR3 region is CASSPPAGLVMFF. In nucleotides, the CDR3 is TGTGCCAGCAGCCCCCCCGCGGGACTAGTAATGTTCTTC.

This chain joins TRBV5-6 and TRBJ2-2; the D gene is possibly TRBD1 (5 bases). The V end lost 2 bases, the J end lost 0 bases, and 11 bases lay between the germline ends. Germline assignment: CDR1 SGHDT and CDR2 YYEEEE. The CDR3 is 16 amino acids. The CDR3 DNA reads as TGTGCCAGCAGCTTAGCATGGGGCCCGAACACCGGGGAGCTGTTTTTT. It codes for CASSLAWGPNTGELFF.

The rearrangement joins TRBV6-2 or TRBV6-3 to TRBJ2-1, with D hard to call. Trimming removed 0 bases at V and 2 bases at J, with 8 bases between. The CDR3 consists of 15 residues. Germline V CDR1 and CDR2: MNHEY, SVGEGT. The CDR3 DNA is TGTGCCAGCAGTTACTCGGCTGCCCCCTACAATGAGCAGTTCTTC. Translation gives CASSYSAAPYNEQFF.

The rearrangement links TRBV2 to TRBJ2-7; 7 nucleotides line up with TRBD1. Looked up from germline, CDR1 is SNHLY and CDR2 is FYNNEI. Losses at the gene ends were 7 bases for V and 3 bases for J; bases not matched to a gene: 6. The CDR3 consists of 13 residues. The CDR3 loop is CASNPGTDYEQYF. The DNA of the CDR3 is TGTGCCAGCAATCCAGGGACAGACTACGAGCAGTACTTC. The full variable domain, its missing parts supplied by reference TRBV2 and TRBJ2-7, is EPEVTQTPSHQVTQMGQEVILRCVPISNHLYFYWYRQILGQKVEFLVSFYNNEISEKSEIFDDQFSVERPDGSNFTLKIRSTKLEDSAMYFCASNPGTDYEQYFGPGTRLTVT.

The CDR3 nucleotides are TGTGCCACCAGCAGAGATCCAGGACAAACCTACGAGCAGTACTTC. Amino acids: CATSRDPGQTYEQYF. The V and J genes are TRBV15 and TRBJ2-7, with a possible D match to TRBD1 (5 bases). Trimming pared 0 bases from V and 2 bases from J, leaving 11 bases between. CDR1 and CDR2 (germline): LNHNV, YYDKDF (reference sequence). The CDR3 is 15 amino acids. Supplemented by reference TRBV15 and TRBJ2-7, the full variable domain reads DAMVIQNPRYQVTQFGKPVTLSCSQTLNHNVMYWYQQKSSQAPKLLFHYYDKDFNNEADTPDNFQSRRPNTSFCFLDIRSPGLGDTAMYLCATSRDPGQTYEQYFGPGTRLTVT.

V gene TRBV30 combines with J gene TRBJ2-1; no reliable D call. Germline CDR1 and CDR2: GTSNPN and SVGIG (reference sequence). The CDR3 totals 14 residues. V gave up 5 bases and J gave up 8 bases, with 19 bases separating them. The DNA of the CDR3 is TGTGCCTGGGGCTCCGGGTTAACAATAGATGAGCAGTTCTTC. This gives the protein CAWGSGLTIDEQFF.

CDR3 sequence (DNA): TGTGCCATCAGAGCTACAGGGGACACAGATACGCAGTATTTT. Its translation is CAIRATGDTDTQYF. The V gene is TRBV10-3, the J gene TRBJ2-3, with TRBD1 identical over 7 bases. Germline trimming cut 6 bases from V and 2 bases from J; bases unmatched to any gene: 5. Germline V lookup: CDR1 ENHRY, CDR2 SYGVKD. The CDR3 contains 14 residues.

A few counts support this clone. This sequence joins TRBV11-2 and TRBJ1-6; TRBD1 agrees at 7 bases. V shed 1 base, J shed 2 bases, and the junction held 2 bases outside the gene matches. The CDR3 contains 16 residues. Germline V gene lookup returns CDR1 SGHAT and CDR2 FQNNGV. This CDR3 reads CASSLATGAYNSPLHF. CDR3 sequence (DNA): TGTGCCAGCAGCTTAGCCACAGGGGCCTATAATTCACCCCTCCACTTT.

This chain joins TRBV27 and TRBJ2-5, with D tentatively TRBD2 (6 bases). The ends were cut back, 11 bases at V and 2 bases at J, with 18 bases in the middle. The CDR3 length is 14 residues. CDR1 and CDR2 from the germline V gene are MNHEY and SMNVEV (reference sequence). This chain's CDR3 is CASSSGVTQETQYF. CDR3 bases: TGTGCCTCCTCATCGGGGGTTACTCAAGAGACCCAGTACTTC.

The CDR3 bases are TGCGCCAGCAGCTTGGTTTGGAGGGAAGTTGCGGGCTACGAGCAGTACTTC. It translates to CASSLVWREVAGYEQYF. The J gene is TRBJ2-7, the V gene TRBV5-1; D is possibly TRBD2 (6 bases). Trimming cost V 0 bases and J 3 bases, with 19 bases left between them. Germline V gene data show CDR1 as SGHRS and CDR2 as YFSETQ. This CDR3 has 17 residues.

The chain employs TRBV10-1 and TRBJ2-3; 9 bases align to TRBD1. Germline V lookup: CDR1 WNHNN, CDR2 SYGVQD (reference sequence). The V and J ends lost 3 bases and 5 bases, in that order; junction bases with no gene match: 6. This CDR3 contains 15 residues. CDR3: CASSDRTGAGDTQYF. CDR3 coding DNA: TGCGCCAGCAGTGACAGGACAGGGGCAGGAGATACGCAGTATTTT.

The chain couples TRBV5-4 to TRBJ1-2, with TRBD1 identical over 10 bases. Germline V CDR1 and CDR2: SGHNT, YYREEE (reference sequence). The CDR3 has 16 residues. J lost 2 bases, V lost 3 bases, and 7 bases had no gene match. As DNA, the CDR3 is TGTGCCAGCAGCTCCGGTCCGGGACAGGGGAACTATGGCTACACCTTC. It is translated as CASSSGPGQGNYGYTF.

The chain joins TRBV10-1 to TRBJ2-2, with TRBD2 identical over 9 bases. In germline, CDR1 is WNHNN, CDR2 SYGVQD (reference sequence). Unmatched junction bases numbered 7, after V lost 6 bases and J lost 5 bases. CDR3 length: 15 amino acids. CDR3 coding DNA: TGCGCCAGCAGGGGTAGCGGGGGAGAAACCGGGGAGCTGTTTTTT. Translated, it gives CASRGSGGETGELFF.

The genes are TRBV14 and TRBJ2-7, with D possibly TRBD2 on 6 matching bases. V was shortened by 4 bases and J by 5 bases, with 21 bases between the two germline ends. The V gene's germline CDR1 is SGHDN and CDR2 FVKESK. The CDR3 has 16 amino acids. The CDR3 region has the DNA TGTGCCAGCAGCCGGGGAGGAGGGCAGGGCTCTAACGAGCAGTACTTC. Amino acids: CASSRGGGQGSNEQYF.

This clone was picked up one time. The chain combines TRBV7-2 with TRBJ1-4; 7 bases align to TRBD1. Germline assignment: CDR1 SGHTA and CDR2 FQGNSA. The CDR3 length is 13 residues. Trimming removed 4 bases from V and 13 bases from J; junction bases left unmatched: 9. CDR3: CASSSLGGGLLFF. The CDR3 DNA reads as TGTGCCAGCAGCTCGCTAGGGGGCGGTTTACTGTTTTTT. Complete variable domain (other parts from reference TRBV7-2 and TRBJ1-4): GAGVSQSPSNKVTEKGKDVELRCDPISGHTALYWYRQSLGQGLEFLIYFQGNSAPDKSGLPSDRFSAERTGGSVSTLTIQRTQQEDSAVYLCASSSLGGGLLFFGSGTQLSVL.

This clone was counted once. The V call is TRBV29-1, the J call TRBJ2-5; D ambiguous. Germline V lookup: CDR1 SQVTM, CDR2 ANQGSEA. This CDR3 is 13 amino acids long. V lost 3 bases, J lost 5 bases, and 13 bases lay in between. The CDR3 coding sequence is TGCAGCGTTGAGGAGCGCCTGAGGGAGACCCAGTACTTC. Translation gives CSVEERLRETQYF.

The chain is built from TRBV28 and TRBJ1-5; D unclear. Germline-derived CDR1 and CDR2 are MDHEN and SYDVKM. Between the trimmed V and J ends, which lost 11 bases and 1 base, there was a span of 15 bases. This CDR3 has 14 amino acids. The CDR3 DNA is TGTGCCGTCGGCGGGATTTTAAGCAATCAGCCCCAGCATTTT. This translates into CAVGGILSNQPQHF.

This clone was seen once. The rearrangement links TRBV19 to TRBJ2-5, with D perhaps matching TRBD2 (6 bases). CDR1 is LNHDA and CDR2 is SQIVND in the germline V gene (reference sequence). Deletions cut 5 bases from V and 4 bases from J, with 17 bases between. The CDR3 runs 15 residues. This CDR3 is CASSAPRGRGETQYF. CDR3 DNA: TGTGCCAGTAGTGCACCTCGGGGGAGAGGAGAGACCCAGTACTTC.